Detailed here is one T cell receptor (beta chain). The specificity of this receptor is unknown. Nothing much larger sits one base from this clone, and base qualities are not available. Peripheral blood CD8+ and CD4+ T cells from healthy donors, Susac syndrome patients and multiple sclerosis patients were profiled by high-throughput TCR beta sequencing. Susac syndrome patients met recently defined diagnostic criteria for definite or probable disease. Bulk CD8+ and CD4+ T cells were purified by magnetic negative isolation, while CD8+ TEMRA cells were enriched using FACS. Blood was drawn into EDTA tubes, processed within 24 hours, and PBMCs were isolated by density gradient centrifugation. PBMCs intended for TCR sequencing were frozen in liquid nitrogen and were later thawed in a 37 degrees C water bath. The sorted or isolated CD4+, CD8+ and CD8+ TEMRA cells reached a purity of at least 90%. RNA was extracted using the RNeasy kit, and about 0.45 to 1 ug of the RNA was reverse transcribed with random hexamers. The immunoSEQ multiplex PCR assay, which covers 54 Vbeta and 13 Jbeta segments, was used to amplify TCR beta CDR3 regions. Bias from PCR amplification was corrected by using a synthetic template baseline for primer optimization and for computational correction. Under the source paper's analysis protocol: Reads were assigned to V, D and J genes according to IMGT and analyzed in immunoSEQ Analyzer, with only productive sequences retained. To calculate clonality, Shannon entropy was normalized by log2 of the number of productive unique sequences and then subtracted from one. For each patient and control, public and private clones were evaluated within the 100 most prevalent clones. A clone was defined as Susac-specific if it was absent from the healthy and MS cohorts, from over a thousand published viral clones and from other ImmuneACCESS disease sequences. The raw public reads went through TCRdb reprocessing: fastp at Q25, MiXCR clone calling, in-frame beta chains kept. Each CDR3 protein appears once, grouped with its most common genes and DNA. These V and J calls derive from TCRdb rather than the authors' analysis. Within this sample are about 170,000 distinct CDR3 sequences, with 90% to 96% of them counted one time only. 0.1% to 0.15% of the sample rests with the top ten.

This specimen belongs to a study of CD8 T cells in Susac syndrome (dated by TCRdb to about 2019). In the study overall: Among the Susac syndrome patients who were sequenced, clinically active disease was present in six and clinical remission was observed in eight. At blood withdrawal, Susac syndrome patients were therapy-naive, treated with corticosteroids (with IVIg additionally given to some), or treated with IVIg alone. Whether CD8+ T cell activation and differentiation in Susac syndrome was antigen driven was tested using repertoire sequencing.

CDR1 is given as SGHRS and CDR2 as YFSETQ, both from the germline V gene. The germline ends are 17 bases apart after V is trimmed by 4 bases and J by 1 base. Reading from cysteine to phenylalanine, the CDR3 counts 16 amino acids. Only the CDR3 portion is preserved as DNA: 48 bases, with reading frame beginning at the first base. The investigation overall reported the following: The number of individuals in the TCR sequencing and HLA analysis was acknowledged as relatively small. No clonal expansion was detected in the CD4+ T cell repertoire of Susac syndrome patients.

Material for sequencing was CD4+ T cells from PBMCs. The sequence joins TRBV5-1 to TRBJ1-1, with the D gene call left open. The TCR sequence derives from a human donor with Susac syndrome. The DNA sequence reads TGCGCCAGCAGCCCCCATACGGTGCCGGCGAACACTGAAGCTTTCTTT. Protein translation: CASSPHTVPANTEAFF.